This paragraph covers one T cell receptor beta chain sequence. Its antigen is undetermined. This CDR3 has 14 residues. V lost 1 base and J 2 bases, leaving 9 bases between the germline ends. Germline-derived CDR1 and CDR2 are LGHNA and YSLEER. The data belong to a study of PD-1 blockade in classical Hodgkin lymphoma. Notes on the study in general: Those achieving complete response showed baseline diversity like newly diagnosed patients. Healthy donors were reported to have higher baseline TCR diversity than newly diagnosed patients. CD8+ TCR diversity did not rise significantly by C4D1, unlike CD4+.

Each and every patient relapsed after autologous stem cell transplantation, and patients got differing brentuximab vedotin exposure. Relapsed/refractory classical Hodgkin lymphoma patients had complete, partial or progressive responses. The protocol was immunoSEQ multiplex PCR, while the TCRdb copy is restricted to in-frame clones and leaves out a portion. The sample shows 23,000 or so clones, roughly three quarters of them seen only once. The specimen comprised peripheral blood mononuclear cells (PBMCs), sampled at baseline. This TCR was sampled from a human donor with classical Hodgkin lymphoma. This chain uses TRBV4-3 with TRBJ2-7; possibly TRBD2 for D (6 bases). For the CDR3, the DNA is TGCGCCAGCAGCCAAGTCGCGGGACCCTACGAGCAGTACTTC. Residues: CASSQVAGPYEQYF.